This passage covers 2 T cell receptor beta chains from one sample sequenced in a study of metastatic and nonmetastatic thyroid tumors. Not a single patient had been given any form of treatment at any point before undergoing thyroid surgery. TCRdb reanalyzed the PCR reads with MiXCR. The table records about 40,000 clones, 16% of them present only once. Sequenced sample: blood. These receptors were taken from a female donor with papillary thyroid cancer or a benign thyroid nodule (not recorded which). Some clones in this sample may be carry-over from other donors' samples.

This clone was recorded at least ten times. This rearrangement joins TRBV29-1 to TRBJ2-7, with 8 positions matching TRBD1. Germline CDR1 and CDR2: SQVTM and ANQGSEA. Germline trimming cut 3 bases from V and 6 bases from J; bases unmatched to any gene: 10. This CDR3 is 14 amino acids long. The CDR3 DNA is TGCAGCGTTGATTGGACAGGGCGAGAGGGCGAGCAGTACTTC. Protein sequence: CSVDWTGREGEQYF.

This clone was counted between two and nine times. Possible read error: a much larger clone is one base away. Other DNA variants within this sample encode the same CDR3. J is TRBJ1-1 and V is TRBV5-1; TRBD1 matches at 7 bases. Germline CDR1 is SGHRS and CDR2 is YFSETQ. The V gene end was trimmed by 4 bases and the J gene end by 5 bases; junction bases not matched to a gene: 14. The CDR3 loop spans 16 amino acids. The CDR3 sequence: CASSEGQYGVATEAFF. The CDR3 bases are TGCGCCAGCAGCGAGGGACAGTACGGTGTTGCGACTGAAGCTTTCTTT. Full variable domain (rest looked up from reference TRBV5-1 and TRBJ1-1): KAGVTQTPRYLIKTRGQQVTLSCSPISGHRSVSWYQQTPGQGLQFLFEYFSETQRNKGNFPGRFSGRQFSNSRSEMNVSTLELGDSALYLCASSEGQYGVATEAFFGQGTRLTVV.